This section outlines one TCR beta chain sequence together with its context. TCRdb reprocessed the 5' RACE reads and keeps a single row for each CDR3 protein, giving no DNA. In all, the sample yields about 440,000 distinct CDR3 sequences. The sample is drawn from a study of T cells expressing NK-cell markers. Germline V gene sequence: CDR1 MNHEY, CDR2 SMNVEV (reference sequence). This CDR3 has 14 residues. The receptor comes from a woman between 18 and 70 years old in good health. The sequenced material came from blood T cells: a sorted CD56 or NKG2C T cell subset, CD4+ or CD8+ T cells, or bulk PBMC T cells (not recorded which). The gene calls are TRBV27 and TRBJ2-3; the D call from TCRdb, TRBD1, cannot be confirmed without DNA. CDR3: CASRTGLSTDTQYF.